This T cell receptor (beta chain) originates from a study of T cell changes during pregnancy in multiple sclerosis. The CDR3 has 15 amino acids. The ends were cut back, 7 bases at V and 2 bases at J, with 14 bases in the middle. Profiling relied on immunoSEQ multiplex PCR, and the TCRdb table lists in-frame clones only, not all of them. The table records roughly 24,000 clones, around nine tenths of them present only once. Sequencing used CD4+ T cells from peripheral blood mononuclear cells, obtained in the second trimester of pregnancy. V is TRBV23-1 and J is TRBJ2-2; the D gene is possibly TRBD1 (5 bases). TRBV23-1 is flagged as an ORF with uncertain function. The source is a female donor in good health, enrolled as a control in a pregnancy study. The CDR3 sequence: CASIPWTLNTGELFF. CDR3 in DNA: TGCGCCAGCATCCCCTGGACATTAAACACCGGGGAGCTGTTTTTT.